This TCR beta chain was recorded in a study of T cell changes during pregnancy in multiple sclerosis. Data came from immunoSEQ multiplex PCR; TCRdb stores just in-frame clones and leaves some out. The table includes tens of thousands of clones, about 91% detected once. Germline CDR1 MNHNY, CDR2 SVGAGI (reference sequence). This CDR3 comprises 12 residues. V was pared by 5 bases and J by 2 bases, with 4 bases between. The receptor was isolated from a female donor with multiple sclerosis, enrolled in a pregnancy study. Sequences were derived from peripheral blood, sampled after pregnancy. V and J are TRBV6-6 and TRBJ2-1; D ambiguous. Written as DNA, the CDR3 is TGTGCCAGCAGTCCAACCTACAATGAGCAGTTCTTC. Translated, it gives CASSPTYNEQFF.